This entry is about one T cell receptor beta chain. The sample comes from a study of blood T cell repertoires in COVID-19. Some clones are missing from TCRdb's copy, which holds only in-frame ones; the method was immunoSEQ multiplex PCR. The table lists about 58,000 clones, 78% of them singletons. The trim removed 4 bases at V and 2 bases at J, leaving 1 base unmatched. From germline, CDR1 is KGHSH and CDR2 LQKENI. The length of the CDR3 is 14 residues. This receptor was identified in a human donor in a cohort sampled during active COVID-19. Material for sequencing was peripheral blood. The chain uses TRBV18 and TRBJ1-4; 7 bases fit TRBD1. The CDR3 spells CASSRQGTNEKLFF. The CDR3 nucleotides are TGTGCCAGCTCACGACAGGGTACTAATGAAAAACTGTTTTTT.